The 29 T cell receptor beta chains below all came from one sample that was sequenced in a study of T cells in Graves' hyperthyroidism and ophthalmopathy. From RNA transcripts, TCR beta CDR3 regions were amplified. The HTBI set primed first-round TCR CDR3 RT-PCR. TCRdb re-called the multiplex PCR reads with MiXCR, one entry per CDR3 protein. Here the sample spans about 350,000 distinct CDR3 sequences, approximately 14% being singletons. The sequencing sample was made of blood. Every receptor here comes from a woman aged 30 to 39 with Graves' hyperthyroidism.

The V gene is TRBV7-8, the J gene TRBJ1-1; no clear D. Germline loops: CDR1 SGHVS, CDR2 FQNEAQ. The CDR3 is 16 residues long. Trimming took 7 bases from V and 7 from J, leaving 25 bases between them. CDR3 amino acids: CASTLGRQAHIGEAFF. CDR3 nucleotides: TGTGCCAGCACCCTCGGTCGGCAGGCCCATATCGGTGAAGCTTTCTTT.

The chain couples TRBV28 to TRBJ1-5, with D possibly TRBD1 on 6 matching bases. V was shortened by 4 bases and J by 9 bases, with 16 bases between the two germline ends. CDR3 length equals 14 residues. Germline CDR1 and CDR2: MDHEN and SYDVKM. The CDR3 bases are TGTGCCAGCAGTTCGACAGGTCCCTTACCGCCCCAGCATTTT. This sequence encodes CASSSTGPLPPQHF.

This clonotype has at least ten counts. The J gene is TRBJ1-1, the V gene TRBV7-9, with 7 bases matching TRBD1. The CDR3 covers 21 residues. V shed 5 bases and J 5 bases; nucleotides not matched to a gene: 29. From germline, CDR1 is SEHNR and CDR2 FQNEAQ (reference sequence). The CDR3 nucleotides read TGTGCCAGCAGCCCATTCAGACAGGGCTCTAAGTTTGGCCGGTGGGGAACTGAAGCTTTCTTT. This gives the protein CASSPFRQGSKFGRWGTEAFF. The full variable domain, completed using reference TRBV7-9 and TRBJ1-1, is DTGVSQNPRHKITKRGQNVTFRCDPISEHNRLYWYRQTLGQGPEFLTYFQNEAQLEKSRLLSDRFSAERPKGSFSTLEIQRTEQGDSAMYLCASSPFRQGSKFGRWGTEAFFGQGTRLTVV.

This clonotype appeared many times. V gene TRBV11-2 combines with J gene TRBJ2-3; D is uncertain. V was pared by 5 bases and J by 4 bases, with 10 bases between. CDR3 length equals 13 residues. Germline V lookup: CDR1 SGHAT, CDR2 FQNNGV. The CDR3 region has the DNA TGTGCCAGCAGCCATCACGGCCCAGATACGCAGTATTTT. Residues: CASSHHGPDTQYF.

This clonotype showed up many times. The chain uses TRBV6-2 or TRBV6-3 and TRBJ2-1; 9 positions match TRBD2. V lost 2 bases, J lost 12 bases, and 5 bases stayed unmatched. The germline V gene encodes CDR1 MNHEY and CDR2 SVGEGT. The CDR3 has 13 amino acids. CDR3 in amino acids: CASSYSSAGGQFF. The CDR3 DNA reads TGTGCCAGCAGTTACAGTTCAGCGGGAGGGCAGTTCTTC.

This clonotype showed up many times. V and J are TRBV2 and TRBJ1-2; 10 bases are a match to TRBD1. Trimming took 8 bases from V and 1 from J; bases not matched to a gene: 4. The germline V gene encodes CDR1 SNHLY and CDR2 FYNNEI. The CDR3 extends over 14 amino acids. CDR3 loop: CASGGQGINYGYTF. In DNA form, the CDR3 reads TGTGCCAGCGGGGGACAGGGGATTAACTATGGCTACACCTTC.

This clonotype was recorded a few times. The V gene is TRBV11-2, the J gene TRBJ2-5; 11 positions agree with TRBD2. The CDR3 covers 16 residues. Germline CDR1 and CDR2: SGHAT and FQNNGV. V shed 1 base and J 4 bases; nucleotides not matched to a gene: 5. The CDR3 nucleotides read TGTGCCAGCAGCTTAGGACTAGCGGGGCCTGGAGAGACCCAGTACTTC. Encoded protein: CASSLGLAGPGETQYF.

This clonotype was detected ten times or more. This rearrangement joins TRBV12-3 or TRBV12-4 to TRBJ2-1, with TRBD2 as a possible D gene (5 bases). V lost 0 bases and J lost 9, with 15 bases in between. CDR3 length: 15 amino acids. The CDR3: CASSLARGRVGEQFF. The CDR3 nucleotides read TGTGCCAGCAGTTTAGCTAGAGGGAGAGTCGGTGAGCAGTTCTTC.

The genes are TRBV19 and TRBJ2-1, with 7 positions matching TRBD2. Germline V gene lookup returns CDR1 LNHDA and CDR2 SQIVND (reference sequence). The CDR3 has 16 residues. Germline trimming cut 3 bases from V and 2 bases from J; bases unmatched to any gene: 7. This CDR3 is CASSIGQAGTYNEQFF. The CDR3 DNA reads TGTGCCAGTAGTATCGGACAAGCGGGGACCTACAATGAGCAGTTCTTC.

This clonotype was counted ten times or more. V and J are TRBV2 and TRBJ2-2, with D possibly TRBD1 on 6 matching bases. V lost 4 bases and J 3 bases, leaving 12 bases between the germline ends. Germline V CDR1 and CDR2: SNHLY, FYNNEI. CDR3 length: 15 amino acids. The CDR3 protein is CASSGHREYTGELFF. For the CDR3, the DNA is TGTGCCAGCAGTGGCCACAGGGAATACACCGGGGAGCTGTTTTTT.

In this sample, this clonotype turned up many times. V gene TRBV7-6 combines with J gene TRBJ1-5, with TRBD1 matching 9 bases. The CDR3 is 17 residues long. V lost 5 bases to trimming and J lost 8 bases; unmatched junction nucleotides: 16. Germline CDR1 reads SGHVS; CDR2 reads FNYEAQ. The CDR3 nucleotides are TGTGCCAGCAGCCCGCGGTGGGGTACAGGGGGCGAGGAGCCCCAGCATTTT. Translation: CASSPRWGTGGEEPQHF. The full variable domain, in which reference TRBV7-6 and TRBJ1-5 provide the parts outside the CDR3, is GAGVSQSPRYKVTKRGQDVALRCDPISGHVSLYWYRQALGQGPEFLTYFNYEAQQDKSGLPNDRFSAERPEGSISTLTIQRTEQRDSAMYRCASSPRWGTGGEEPQHFGDGTRLSIL.

The V gene is TRBV20-1, the J gene TRBJ1-2, with 10 bases identical to TRBD1. Germline CDR1 DFQATT, CDR2 SNEGSKA (reference sequence). This CDR3 is 15 amino acids long. The J segment lost 1 base and the V segment lost 7 bases, leaving 9 bases of the junction unmatched. The CDR3 here is CSVSTGGMDNYGYTF. Here the CDR3 DNA reads TGCAGTGTCTCGACAGGGGGCATGGATAACTATGGCTACACCTTC.

This clonotype was detected ten times or more. V gene TRBV28 combines with J gene TRBJ2-2; 8 bases are a match to TRBD1. The V gene end was trimmed by 1 base and the J gene end by 5 bases; junction bases not matched to a gene: 6. Germline assignment: CDR1 MDHEN and CDR2 SYDVKM. This CDR3 has 16 residues. CDR3 DNA sequence: TGTGCCAGCAGTTTATCTAGACAGGGGCGGACCGGGGAGCTGTTTTTT. As protein: CASSLSRQGRTGELFF.

This clonotype was observed a handful of times. The chain recombines TRBV12-3 or TRBV12-4 with TRBJ2-3; TRBD2 aligns across 12 bases. V lost 3 bases to trimming and J lost 0 bases; unmatched junction nucleotides: 1. The CDR3 loop spans 16 amino acids. This CDR3 reads CASSFGTSGSTDTQYF. CDR3 bases: TGTGCCAGCAGTTTTGGGACTAGCGGGAGCACAGATACGCAGTATTTT.

The chain links TRBV4-2 to TRBJ2-7; D is unclear. The V end was cut by 0 bases, the J end by 3 bases, with 12 bases between. Germline CDR1 reads LGHNA; CDR2 reads YNFKEQ. The CDR3 has 15 amino acids. CDR3 bases: TGTGCCAGCAGCCAAGATCCCGGACGGAACTACGAGCAGTACTTC. This encodes CASSQDPGRNYEQYF.

This clonotype was recorded many times. The chain is built from TRBV7-9 and TRBJ2-7, with 9 bases lining up with TRBD2. The CDR3 is 15 residues long. Germline V lookup: CDR1 SEHNR, CDR2 FQNEAQ (reference sequence). V was pared by 8 bases and J by 0 bases, with 8 bases of the junction left unmatched. The CDR3 coding sequence is TGTGCCAGCGCAAGGTCTAGCGGGACCTCCTACGAGCAGTACTTC. Translating it yields CASARSSGTSYEQYF.

This clonotype has a count of ten or more. This chain connects TRBV6-2 or TRBV6-3 to TRBJ2-5; D gene ambiguous. CDR3 size: 13 residues. Per the germline V gene, CDR1 is MNHEY and CDR2 is SVGEGT. Trimming stripped 5 bases from V and 4 bases from J, with 11 bases between. The CDR3 is CASSRNMGETQYF. In nucleotides, the CDR3 is TGTGCCAGCAGTCGGAACATGGGAGAGACCCAGTACTTC.

This clonotype occurred many times. The rearrangement links TRBV6-6 to TRBJ2-7; D uncertain. V lost 0 bases to trimming and J lost 2 bases, with 8 bases between them. CDR1 is MNHNY, CDR2 SVGAGI, per germline (reference sequence). The CDR3 is made up of 14 amino acids. This CDR3 reads CASSYSKPPYEQYF. For the CDR3, the DNA is TGTGCCAGCAGTTACTCGAAACCCCCCTACGAGCAGTACTTC.

The chain recombines TRBV28 with TRBJ1-1; D is unresolved. This CDR3 comprises 13 residues. V dropped 8 bases and J dropped 3 bases, with 13 bases sitting between them. CDR1 MDHEN and CDR2 SYDVKM come from the germline V gene. The CDR3 reads CASCPSLDTEAFF. CDR3 DNA sequence: TGTGCCAGCTGCCCAAGCCTTGACACTGAAGCTTTCTTT.

The table lists this clonotype with a few counts. The V call is TRBV29-1, the J call TRBJ2-7, with D perhaps matching TRBD1 or TRBD2 (5 bases each). V was trimmed by 4 bases and J by 1 base, leaving 5 bases between them. There are 11 residues in the CDR3. From germline, CDR1 is SQVTM and CDR2 ANQGSEA. The CDR3 bases are TGCAGCGTTGGGGGGTCCTACGAGCAGTACTTC. Translating gives CSVGGSYEQYF.

This clonotype has ten or more counts. The chain recombines TRBV7-8 with TRBJ2-2; no reliable D call. Trimming cost V 5 bases and J 1 base, with 17 bases left between them. Germline V gene lookup returns CDR1 SGHVS and CDR2 FQNEAQ. This CDR3 region has 17 residues. The CDR3 loop reads CASSLSGRTQNTGELFF. The CDR3 nucleotides read TGTGCCAGCAGCCTCTCTGGAAGAACACAGAACACCGGGGAGCTGTTTTTT.

This clonotype was seen repeatedly, ten times or more. V gene TRBV29-1 combines with J gene TRBJ2-2; 7 positions agree with TRBD1. V was pared by 4 bases and J by 5 bases, with 10 bases of the junction left unmatched. The CDR3 has 15 amino acids. CDR1 SQVTM and CDR2 ANQGSEA come from the germline V gene. The CDR3 here is CSVAIVQGETGELFF. CDR3 DNA: TGCAGCGTTGCCATTGTCCAGGGGGAGACCGGGGAGCTGTTTTTT.

A note on this clonotype: One junction end does not reproduce the germline sequence, and a read error may be involved. The V call is TRBV20-1, the J call TRBJ2-7; D gene ambiguous. The germline V gene has CDR1 DFQATT and CDR2 SNEGSKA (reference sequence). The CDR3 runs 13 residues. Here the CDR3 reads CSVDRLPSHEQYF. The CDR3 DNA reads as TGCAGCGTGGACCGCTTGCCCTCCCACGAGCAGTACTTC.

The sample holds many counts of this clonotype. The chain recombines TRBV12-3 or TRBV12-4 with TRBJ2-4; 7 bases agree with TRBD1. The CDR3 has 16 residues. Germline trimming cut 7 bases from V and 3 bases from J; bases unmatched to any gene: 12. CDR3 DNA sequence: TGTGCCAGCAAGAGGCGGTTTGGGACAGACAAAAACATTCAGTACTTC. Translating it yields CASKRRFGTDKNIQYF.

At least ten counts were recorded for this clonotype. The chain joins TRBV12-3 or TRBV12-4 to TRBJ2-1, with D hard to call. Trimming took off 2 bases at V and 8 bases at J, with 16 bases between the two ends. This CDR3 spans 15 amino acids. The CDR3 nucleotides are TGTGCCAGCAGTTTACCCCTCCAGAGTAGAGATGAGCAGTTCTTC. This sequence encodes CASSLPLQSRDEQFF.

The rearrangement uses TRBV6-2 or TRBV6-3 and TRBJ2-2; no firm D call. The CDR3 runs to 11 residues. Germline CDR1 is MNHEY and CDR2 is SVGEGT. V dropped 3 bases and J dropped 9 bases, with 5 bases sitting between them. CDR3: CASSYRRELFF. CDR3 nucleotides: TGTGCCAGCAGTTATAGGCGGGAGCTGTTTTTT.

This clonotype was counted only a few times. The chain employs TRBV19 and TRBJ1-5; D is unclear. Looked up from germline, CDR1 is LNHDA and CDR2 is SQIVND (reference sequence). The germline V and J ends were trimmed by 4 bases and 5 bases, with 15 bases remaining between them. This CDR3 comprises 15 residues. The CDR3 is CASSKSRPTDQPQHF. The CDR3, as DNA: TGTGCCAGTAGTAAATCGCGACCTACGGATCAGCCCCAGCATTTT.

This clonotype was counted a single time. One base away lies a much larger clone, so this may be a sequencing read error. The chain combines TRBV11-2 with TRBJ2-1, with a weak D call TRBD2 (5 bases). The germline gives CDR1 SGHAT, CDR2 FQNNGV. This CDR3 is built from 10 residues. Trimming left V 8 bases short and J 11 bases short, with 10 bases between. The CDR3 loop is CASSTSKQFF. The CDR3 nucleotides are TGTGCCAGCTCAACTAGTAAGCAGTTCTTC.

This clonotype came up many times. A junction end diverges from the germline sequence, so it may reflect a read error. The chain recombines TRBV11-2 with TRBJ2-1; no definite D call. Looked up from germline, CDR1 is SGHAT and CDR2 is FQNNGV. This CDR3 is built from 14 residues. Here the CDR3 DNA reads TGTGCCAGCAGCCTAGACCGTTCCTACAATGAGCAGTTCTTC. Amino acid sequence: CASSLDRSYNEQFF.